This T cell receptor (beta chain) was identified in a study of memory CD4+ T cells and cytomegalovirus serostatus. Study outcomes and limitations: Suggested: most of the CMV-linked TCR signature lies in CD4+ memory cells.

Single viable CD3+CD4+CD8-CD45RO+ cells were sorted as the memory CD4+ T cells. Germline V gene lookup returns CDR1 LNHNV and CDR2 YYDKDF (reference sequence). The ends were cut back, 4 bases at V and 4 bases at J, with 19 bases in the middle. The CDR3 runs to 16 residues. This table comes from immunoSEQ multiplex PCR, and its TCRdb copy is limited to in-frame clones, with some not included. The table shows roughly 48,000 clones, with about four fifths occurring only once. As concerns this clone: The target antigen is unknown.

The origin of this receptor is an adult in good health and CMV-seropositive. Sequenced material: memory CD4+ T cells from blood. The rearrangement joins TRBV15 to TRBJ2-5, with D perhaps given as TRBD1 or TRBD2 (5 bases each). The CDR3 coding sequence is TGTGCCACCAGCAATTCCGGGACCCCTAGATCAGAGACCCAGTACTTC. Translation: CATSNSGTPRSETQYF.